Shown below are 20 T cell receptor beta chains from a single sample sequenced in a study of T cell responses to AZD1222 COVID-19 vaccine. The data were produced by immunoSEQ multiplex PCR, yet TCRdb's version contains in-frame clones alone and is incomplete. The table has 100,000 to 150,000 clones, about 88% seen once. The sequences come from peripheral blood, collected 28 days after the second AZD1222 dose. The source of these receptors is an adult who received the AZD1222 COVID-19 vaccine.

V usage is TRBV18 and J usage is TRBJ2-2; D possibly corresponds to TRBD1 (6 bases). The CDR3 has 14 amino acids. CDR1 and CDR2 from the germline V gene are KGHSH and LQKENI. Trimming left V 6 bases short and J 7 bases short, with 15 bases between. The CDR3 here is CASSPQGQIGELFF. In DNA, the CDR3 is TGTGCCAGCTCTCCGCAGGGGCAAATCGGGGAGCTGTTTTTT.

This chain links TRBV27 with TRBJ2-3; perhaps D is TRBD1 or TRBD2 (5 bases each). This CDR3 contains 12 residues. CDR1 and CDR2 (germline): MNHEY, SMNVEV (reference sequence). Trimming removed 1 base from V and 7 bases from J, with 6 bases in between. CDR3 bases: TGTGCCAGCAGTTTATGGGGGAATACGCAGTATTTT. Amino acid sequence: CASSLWGNTQYF.

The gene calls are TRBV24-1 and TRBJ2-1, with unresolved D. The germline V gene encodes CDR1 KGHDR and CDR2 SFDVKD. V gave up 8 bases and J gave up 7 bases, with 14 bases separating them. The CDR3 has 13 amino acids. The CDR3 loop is CATKAGAENEQFF. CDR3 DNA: TGTGCCACCAAGGCAGGTGCCGAGAATGAGCAGTTCTTC.

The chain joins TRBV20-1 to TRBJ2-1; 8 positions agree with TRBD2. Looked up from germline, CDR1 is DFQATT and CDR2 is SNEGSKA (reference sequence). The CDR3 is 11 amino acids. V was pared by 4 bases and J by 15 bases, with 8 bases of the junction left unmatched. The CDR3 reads CSATTGTRRFF. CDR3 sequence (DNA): TGCAGTGCTACGACCGGGACTAGGCGGTTCTTC.

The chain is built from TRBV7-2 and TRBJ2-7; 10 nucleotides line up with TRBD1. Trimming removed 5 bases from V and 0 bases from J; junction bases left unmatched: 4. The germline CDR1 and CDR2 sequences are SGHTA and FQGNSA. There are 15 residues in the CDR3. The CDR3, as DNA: TGTGCCAGCAGCGAACGGACAGGGGGCTCCTACGAGCAGTACTTC. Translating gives CASSERTGGSYEQYF.

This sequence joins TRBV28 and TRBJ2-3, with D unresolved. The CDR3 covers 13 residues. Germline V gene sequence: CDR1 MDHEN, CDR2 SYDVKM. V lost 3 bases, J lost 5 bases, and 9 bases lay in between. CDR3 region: CASSFQSGDTQYF. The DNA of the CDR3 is TGTGCCAGCAGTTTTCAGTCCGGAGATACGCAGTATTTT.

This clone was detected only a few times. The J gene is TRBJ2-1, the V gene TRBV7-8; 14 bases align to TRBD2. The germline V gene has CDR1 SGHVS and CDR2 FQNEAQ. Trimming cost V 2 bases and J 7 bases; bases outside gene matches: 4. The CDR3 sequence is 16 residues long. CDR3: CASSLRGTSGGNEQFF. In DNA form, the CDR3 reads TGTGCCAGCAGCTTAAGAGGGACTAGCGGGGGTAATGAGCAGTTCTTC.

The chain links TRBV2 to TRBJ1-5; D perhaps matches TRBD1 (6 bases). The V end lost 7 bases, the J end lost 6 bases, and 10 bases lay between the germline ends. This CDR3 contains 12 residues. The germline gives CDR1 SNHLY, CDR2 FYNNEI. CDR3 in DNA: TGTGCCAGCAAGGGGGGAGGTCAGCCCCAGCATTTT. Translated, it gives CASKGGGQPQHF.

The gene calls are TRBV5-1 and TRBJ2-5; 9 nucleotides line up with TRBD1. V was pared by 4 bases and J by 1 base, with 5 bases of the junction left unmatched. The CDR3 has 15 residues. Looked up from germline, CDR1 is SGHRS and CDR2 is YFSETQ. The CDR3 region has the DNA TGCGCCAGCAGCCCGGGACAGGGACGCCAAGAGACCCAGTACTTC. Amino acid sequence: CASSPGQGRQETQYF.

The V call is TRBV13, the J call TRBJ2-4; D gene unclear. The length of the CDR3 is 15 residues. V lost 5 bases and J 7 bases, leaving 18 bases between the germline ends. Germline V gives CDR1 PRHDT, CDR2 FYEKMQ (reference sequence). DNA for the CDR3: TGTGCCAGCAGCCCCCGGACCGCGCCAGGCAACATTCAGTACTTC. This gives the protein CASSPRTAPGNIQYF.

The CDR3 nucleotides are TGTGCCAGCAGCCCAAGGGGGACAGGGGTTTATGAGCAGTTCTTC. This sequence encodes CASSPRGTGVYEQFF. The chain links TRBV7-2 to TRBJ2-1; 10 nucleotides line up with TRBD1. The CDR3 runs 15 residues. Germline V gene lookup returns CDR1 SGHTA and CDR2 FQGNSA. The V gene end was trimmed by 5 bases and the J gene end by 8 bases; junction bases not matched to a gene: 9. The variable domain in full, with the rest retrieved from reference TRBV7-2 and TRBJ2-1, is GAGVSQSPSNKVTEKGKDVELRCDPISGHTALYWYRQSLGQGLEFLIYFQGNSAPDKSGLPSDRFSAERTGGSVSTLTIQRTQQEDSAVYLCASSPRGTGVYEQFFGPGTRLTVL.

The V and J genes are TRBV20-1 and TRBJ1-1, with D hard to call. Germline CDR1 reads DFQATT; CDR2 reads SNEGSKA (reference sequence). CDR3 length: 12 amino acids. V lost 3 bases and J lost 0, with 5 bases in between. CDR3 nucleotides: TGCAGTGCTAGTTTTGTGAACACTGAAGCTTTCTTT. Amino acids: CSASFVNTEAFF.

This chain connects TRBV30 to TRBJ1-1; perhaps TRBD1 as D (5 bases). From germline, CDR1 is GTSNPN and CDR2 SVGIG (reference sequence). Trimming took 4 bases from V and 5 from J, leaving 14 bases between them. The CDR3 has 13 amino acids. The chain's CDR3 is CAWIRQGRTEAFF. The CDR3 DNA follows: TGTGCCTGGATCAGGCAGGGCCGGACTGAAGCTTTCTTT. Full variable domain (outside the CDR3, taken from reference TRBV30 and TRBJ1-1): SQTIHQWPATLVQPVGSPLSLECTVEGTSNPNLYWYRQAAGRGLQLLFYSVGIGQISSEVPQNLSASRPQDRQFILSSKKLLLSDSGFYLCAWIRQGRTEAFFGQGTRLTVV.

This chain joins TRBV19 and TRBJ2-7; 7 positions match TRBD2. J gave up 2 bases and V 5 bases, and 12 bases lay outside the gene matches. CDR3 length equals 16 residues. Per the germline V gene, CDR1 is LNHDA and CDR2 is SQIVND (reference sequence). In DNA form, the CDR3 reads TGTGCCAGTAGTGACCTGATGGGCGGGGGACCCTACGAGCAGTACTTC. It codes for CASSDLMGGGPYEQYF.

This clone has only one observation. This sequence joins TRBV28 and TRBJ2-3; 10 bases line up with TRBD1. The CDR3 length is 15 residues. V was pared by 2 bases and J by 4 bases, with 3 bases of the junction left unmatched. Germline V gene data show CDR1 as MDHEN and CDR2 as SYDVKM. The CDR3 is CASSLGGTGADTQYF. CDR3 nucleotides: TGTGCCAGCAGTTTAGGGGGGACAGGGGCAGATACGCAGTATTTT.

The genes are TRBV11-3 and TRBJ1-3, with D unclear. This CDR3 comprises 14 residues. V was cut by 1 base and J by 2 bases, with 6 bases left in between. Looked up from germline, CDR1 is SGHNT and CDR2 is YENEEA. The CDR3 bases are TGTGCCAGCAGCTTAGTTCAGCCTGGAAACACCATATATTTT. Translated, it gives CASSLVQPGNTIYF. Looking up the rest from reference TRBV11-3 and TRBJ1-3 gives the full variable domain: EAGVVQSPRYKIIEKKQPVAFWCNPISGHNTLYWYLQNLGQGPELLIRYENEEAVDDSQLPKDRFSAERLKGVDSTLKIQPAELGDSAVYLCASSLVQPGNTIYFGEGSWLTVV.

The CDR3 sequence: CASSLWAGGRTDTQYF. The DNA for the CDR3 is TGTGCCAGCAGCTTATGGGCGGGGGGGCGCACAGATACGCAGTATTTT. This rearrangement joins TRBV7-9 to TRBJ2-3, with 9 bases identical to TRBD2. This CDR3 region has 16 residues. CDR1 and CDR2 (germline): SEHNR, FQNEAQ (reference sequence). Trimming cost V 2 bases and J 1 base; bases outside gene matches: 4.

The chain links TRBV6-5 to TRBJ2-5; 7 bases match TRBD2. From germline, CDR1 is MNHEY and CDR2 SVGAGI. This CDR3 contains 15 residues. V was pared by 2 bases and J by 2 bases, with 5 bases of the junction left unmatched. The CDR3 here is CASSYPQRGQETQYF. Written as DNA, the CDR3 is TGTGCCAGCAGTTACCCCCAGCGGGGACAAGAGACCCAGTACTTC.

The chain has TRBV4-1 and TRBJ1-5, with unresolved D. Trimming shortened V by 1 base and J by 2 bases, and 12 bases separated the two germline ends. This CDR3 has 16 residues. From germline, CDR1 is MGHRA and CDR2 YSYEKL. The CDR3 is CASSQGWADGNQPQHF. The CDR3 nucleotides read TGCGCCAGCAGCCAAGGTTGGGCCGACGGCAATCAGCCCCAGCATTTT.

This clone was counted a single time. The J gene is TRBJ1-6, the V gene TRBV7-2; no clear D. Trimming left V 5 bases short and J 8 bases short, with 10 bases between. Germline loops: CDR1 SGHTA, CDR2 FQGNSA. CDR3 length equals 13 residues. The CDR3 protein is CASSHWTDSPLHF. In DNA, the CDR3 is TGTGCCAGCAGCCATTGGACGGATTCACCCCTCCACTTT. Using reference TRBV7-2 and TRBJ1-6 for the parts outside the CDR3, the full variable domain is GAGVSQSPSNKVTEKGKDVELRCDPISGHTALYWYRQSLGQGLEFLIYFQGNSAPDKSGLPSDRFSAERTGGSVSTLTIQRTQQEDSAVYLCASSHWTDSPLHFGNGTRLTVT.